The 21 T cell receptor beta chains below were found in one sample sequenced in a study of OX40 agonist ivuxolimab in advanced cancers. Clones were sequenced by immunoSEQ multiplex PCR, and TCRdb holds only the in-frame ones, with some missing. The sample carries about 73,000 clones, around 80% recorded once. Sequenced here: CD4+ or CD8+ T cells sorted from blood, sampled in a trial of the OX40 agonist ivuxolimab. The receptor source for this set is an adult with an advanced solid tumor such as melanoma, head and neck, liver or kidney cancer.

This clone appeared a few times. The V gene is TRBV4-1, the J gene TRBJ2-1; 7 nucleotides match TRBD2. The CDR3 spans 13 residues. Per the germline V gene, CDR1 is MGHRA and CDR2 is YSYEKL. V lost 2 bases and J lost 16; bases outside the gene matches: 11. The CDR3 reads CASSQLSSGGRFF. CDR3 DNA sequence: TGCGCCAGCAGCCAACTATCTAGCGGAGGCCGATTCTTC.

This chain connects TRBV12-5 to TRBJ2-7; TRBD2 is a possible D gene (6 bases). The CDR3 contains 14 residues. The V and J ends lost 5 bases and 4 bases respectively, with 15 bases between them. The germline gives CDR1 LGHNT, CDR2 FRNRAP. The CDR3 sequence is CASGRDPGGYEQYF. The CDR3 DNA is TGTGCTAGTGGTCGGGACCCCGGAGGGTACGAGCAGTACTTC.

This rearrangement joins TRBV9 to TRBJ2-5; 7 nucleotides align to TRBD2. The ends lost 4 bases at V and 7 bases at J; junction bases unmatched: 10. The CDR3 is made up of 14 amino acids. CDR1 and CDR2 from the germline V gene are SGDLS and YYNGEE. DNA for the CDR3: TGTGCCAGCAGCCCACCTGGACTAGGTGCGACCCAGTACTTC. This sequence encodes CASSPPGLGATQYF.

The CDR3 sequence: CASSDRGKNIQYF. CDR3 nucleotides: TGTGCCAGCAGCGACAGGGGGAAAAACATTCAGTACTTC. V gene TRBV5-4 combines with J gene TRBJ2-4; 9 bases align to TRBD1. The V gene end was trimmed by 4 bases and the J gene end by 4 bases; junction bases not matched to a gene: 0. Germline V gene lookup returns CDR1 SGHNT and CDR2 YYREEE (reference sequence). The CDR3 length is 13 residues.

The J gene is TRBJ2-5, the V gene TRBV7-7; tentatively, D is TRBD1 or TRBD2 (6 bases each). The end of the DNA aligns better with TRBJ2-7, so the J call may be wrong. The CDR3 loop spans 15 amino acids. Germline V CDR1 and CDR2: SSHAT, FNYEAQ (reference sequence). CDR3 sequence: CASSSPRGDGYEQYF. CDR3 in DNA: TGTGCCAGCAGCTCGCCAAGGGGGGATGGCTACGAGCAGTACTTC.

The rearrangement links TRBV5-5 to TRBJ2-5; TRBD1 aligns across 12 bases. The length of the CDR3 is 16 residues. CDR1 and CDR2 from the germline V gene are SGHKS and YYEKEE (reference sequence). J gave up 6 bases and V 0 bases, and 6 bases lay outside the gene matches. CDR3 coding DNA: TGTGCCAGCAGCTTGGGAGGGACAGGGGGCAGCCAGACCCAGTACTTC. Encoded protein: CASSLGGTGGSQTQYF.

The CDR3 here is CASSLASDTQYF. The CDR3, as DNA: TGTGCCAGCAGCTTAGCCTCCGATACGCAGTATTTT. This rearrangement joins TRBV7-2 to TRBJ2-3; D not resolved. The CDR3 length is 12 residues. Germline V gives CDR1 SGHTA, CDR2 FQGNSA. V lost 0 bases to trimming and J lost 6 bases, with 4 bases between them.

This clone was detected only a few times. The rearrangement links TRBV7-9 to TRBJ1-2; D uncertain. V was cut by 5 bases and J by 3 bases, with 13 bases left in between. Germline V gene data show CDR1 as SEHNR and CDR2 as FQNEAQ (reference sequence). The CDR3 totals 14 residues. The CDR3 DNA reads as TGTGCCAGCAGCCAAACGGCAGATTACTATGGCTACACCTTC. Translated: CASSQTADYYGYTF.

The J gene is TRBJ1-2, the V gene TRBV5-1; no clear D gene. Germline V lookup: CDR1 SGHRS, CDR2 YFSETQ. V was clipped by 4 bases and J by 0 bases, with 10 bases between them. The CDR3 has 14 residues. CDR3 loop: CASSQTSTNYGYTF. The CDR3 DNA is TGCGCCAGCAGCCAGACATCCACTAACTATGGCTACACCTTC.

The chain uses TRBV7-3 and TRBJ2-6, with TRBD1 identical over 7 bases. The trim removed 3 bases at V and 4 bases at J, leaving 6 bases unmatched. This CDR3 spans 16 amino acids. Germline CDR1 SGHTA, CDR2 FQGTGA. CDR3 nucleotides: TGTGCCAGCAGCTTTCTAGGGGGCACGGGGGCCAACGTCCTGACTTTC. It translates to CASSFLGGTGANVLTF.

This clone appeared a few times. This chain links TRBV7-6 with TRBJ1-5; D may be TRBD1 (6 bases). Germline V lookup: CDR1 SGHVS, CDR2 FNYEAQ. Trimming removed 5 bases from V and 1 base from J, with 9 bases in between. This CDR3 is 14 amino acids long. The CDR3 sequence is CASSRGQSNQPQHF. The CDR3 nucleotides read TGTGCCAGCAGCCGCGGACAGAGCAATCAGCCCCAGCATTTT.

This clone was observed a single time. The chain has TRBV11-2 and TRBJ1-2; TRBD1 agrees at 10 bases. CDR1 is SGHAT, CDR2 FQNNGV, per germline. V was clipped by 3 bases and J by 8 bases; unmatched bases: 3. The CDR3 sequence is 13 residues long. CDR3 in DNA: TGTGCCAGCAGCTTTGGACAGGGGGGAGGCTACACCTTC. Translation gives CASSFGQGGGYTF.

This rearrangement joins TRBV7-9 to TRBJ2-5; perhaps TRBD2 as D (6 bases). V was cut by 5 bases and J by 0 bases, with 19 bases left in between. The CDR3 spans 17 residues. Looked up from germline, CDR1 is SEHNR and CDR2 is FQNEAQ (reference sequence). The CDR3 DNA reads TGTGCCAGCAGCCCCGAACCGGGACGGGGGTACCAAGAGACCCAGTACTTC. Amino acid sequence: CASSPEPGRGYQETQYF.

The gene calls are TRBV4-3 and TRBJ1-4; possibly TRBD1 for D (5 bases). The CDR3 contains 17 residues. The germline V gene has CDR1 LGHNA and CDR2 YSLEER. V gave up 0 bases and J gave up 8 bases, with 19 bases separating them. CDR3 in DNA: TGCGCCAGCAGCCAAGAAGATAGTCCGGGACCGGGAGAAAAACTGTTTTTT. Its protein product is CASSQEDSPGPGEKLFF.

This chain connects TRBV4-1 to TRBJ2-5, with unresolved D. The CDR3 spans 15 residues. Trimming left V 0 bases short and J 4 bases short, with 12 bases between. The germline CDR1 and CDR2 sequences are MGHRA and YSYEKL. The CDR3 sequence is CASSQDGVVPETQYF. As DNA, the CDR3 is TGCGCCAGCAGCCAAGATGGAGTAGTCCCAGAGACCCAGTACTTC.

The rearrangement joins TRBV7-2 to TRBJ1-1, with D possibly being TRBD1 (6 bases). The V and J ends lost 8 bases and 5 bases respectively, with 15 bases between them. Germline V gives CDR1 SGHTA, CDR2 FQGNSA. This CDR3 has 13 amino acids. CDR3 bases: TGTGCCAGCTTTCGGGGGCGGGGAACTGAAGCTTTCTTT. Encoded protein: CASFRGRGTEAFF.

The DNA for the CDR3 is TGTGCCAGCAGTGAACGGCGGGCAGAACTCTATGGCTACACCTTC. Translation gives CASSERRAELYGYTF. V usage is TRBV25-1 and J usage is TRBJ1-2; D is uncertain. CDR3 size: 15 residues. Germline V gene sequence: CDR1 MGHDK, CDR2 SYGVNS. V gave up 2 bases and J gave up 4 bases, with 14 bases separating them.

The gene calls are TRBV19 and TRBJ2-1; D may correspond to TRBD1 or TRBD2 (5 bases each). The CDR3 is made up of 16 amino acids. Germline CDR1 LNHDA, CDR2 SQIVND (reference sequence). Trimming took 0 bases from V and 7 from J, leaving 16 bases between them. DNA for the CDR3: TGTGCCAGTAGTATAGAGGGGACCGGAAGGCCAAATGAGCAGTTCTTC. Its protein product is CASSIEGTGRPNEQFF.

A single count supports this clone. The V call is TRBV30, the J call TRBJ2-5; 12 bases match TRBD2. Germline lookup yields CDR1 GTSNPN and CDR2 SVGIG (reference sequence). Trimming cost V 2 bases and J 2 bases; bases outside gene matches: 3. This CDR3 has 15 residues. The CDR3 region has the DNA TGTGCCTGGAGTCCCGGACTAGCGGGGCAAGAGACCCAGTACTTC. Encoded protein: CAWSPGLAGQETQYF.

The rearrangement joins TRBV4-1 to TRBJ2-7, with 8 bases fitting TRBD1. Germline assignment: CDR1 MGHRA and CDR2 YSYEKL. The CDR3 covers 16 residues. Trimming at V came to 6 bases and at J to 6 bases, leaving 16 bases not matched to a gene. This CDR3 is CASSTKLGQGLSEQYF. The DNA for the CDR3 is TGCGCCAGCAGTACCAAGTTAGGACAGGGTTTGTCCGAGCAGTACTTC.

The chain links TRBV5-5 to TRBJ2-1; 7 bases are a match to TRBD2. Trimming took 6 bases from V and 5 from J; bases not matched to a gene: 5. The CDR3 has 13 residues. Germline V CDR1 and CDR2: SGHKS, YYEKEE (reference sequence). The CDR3 loop reads CASTPRGDNEQFF. The CDR3 coding sequence is TGTGCCAGCACCCCCCGGGGGGACAATGAGCAGTTCTTC.